Included here is one T cell receptor beta chain sequence, with context. The data originate from a study of regulatory T cells in long-lasting Graves disease. The CDR3 runs to 13 residues. Germline lookup yields CDR1 DFQATT and CDR2 SNEGSKA (reference sequence). V was cut by 0 bases and J by 8 bases, with 13 bases left in between. Building the TCR beta libraries relied on iRepertoire HTBI primers, and CDR3 regions underwent Arm-PCR. TCRdb re-called the multiplex PCR reads with MiXCR, one entry per CDR3 protein. This sample has about 530,000 distinct CDR3 sequences, with roughly 15% found just once. The time point was: newly diagnosed GD, antithyroid drugs for less than 3 months. Generation of the TCR library employed RNA extracted from PBMCs. Enrollment of patients was through an endocrinology department in Xi'an, China. The same data also contributed to another study, on T cells in Graves' hyperthyroidism and ophthalmopathy. Per that paper: A 13 V-J model separated ophthalmopathy from stable hyperthyroidism. Before onset, ophthalmopathy was predicted by the model a median approximately 6.7 months earlier.

The TCR originated in a woman aged 35-65 years with Graves disease. Sequenced here: peripheral blood mononuclear cells (PBMCs), sampled at new diagnosis, from a patient treated with antithyroid drugs. The chain recombines TRBV20-1 with TRBJ1-2; a weak D match, TRBD1 (5 bases). The CDR3 here is CSARDSGFQGYTF. CDR3 DNA sequence: TGCAGTGCTAGAGATTCAGGGTTTCAGGGCTACACCTTC.